These 2 T cell receptor beta chains were all obtained from the same sample, sequenced in a study of read filtering for tumor transcriptome and immune sequencing. From 350 to 500 ng of RNA, a library with molecular barcoded alpha/delta and beta/gamma adaptors was made. TCRdb called the reads again in MiXCR, with one record for every CDR3 protein. The sample includes about 86,000 distinct CDR3 sequences, around an eighth of them seen just once. The sequenced sample was a population of CD138-negative cells sorted from bone marrow. Receptors originate from a donor aged 40 or older with multiple myeloma.

This clonotype has at least ten counts. The chain carries TRBV7-2 and TRBJ1-4; TRBD1 matches 7 bases. J gave up 7 bases and V 6 bases, and 5 bases lay outside the gene matches. CDR3 length equals 13 residues. From germline, CDR1 is SGHTA and CDR2 FQGNSA. CDR3 region: CASSRQGGEKLFF. Written as DNA, the CDR3 is TGTGCCAGCAGTCGACAGGGTGGTGAAAAACTGTTTTTT.

This chain uses TRBV28 with TRBJ1-1; no definite D call. Germline CDR1 reads MDHEN; CDR2 reads SYDVKM. With 6 bases removed from V and 0 bases from J, the gap between germline ends came to 5 bases. The CDR3 is made up of 12 amino acids. The CDR3 DNA is TGTGCCAGCAGAACCTTGAACACTGAAGCTTTCTTT. Amino acids: CASRTLNTEAFF. Filled out from reference TRBV28 and TRBJ1-1, the complete variable domain reads DVKVTQSSRYLVKRTGEKVFLECVQDMDHENMFWYRQDPGLGLRLIYFSYDVKMKEKGDIPEGYSVSREKKERFSLILESASTNQTSMYLCASRTLNTEAFFGQGTRLTVV.